Below, 2 T cell receptor beta chains from the same sample are listed, as sequenced in a study of T-cell reconstitution after alpha-beta-depleted transplantation in children. Unique molecular identifiers were used to barcode this TCRbeta library. TCRdb used MiXCR to reprocess the PCR reads, holding one entry per CDR3 protein. The sample yields around 700,000 distinct CDR3 sequences, around 13% seen once. The material sequenced was PBMCs, taken before TCRalphabeta/CD19-depleted stem cell transplant. Source of these receptors: a girl under 10 years old with congenital amegakaryocytic thrombocytopenia, due to receive a stem cell transplant.

This clonotype was picked up a small number of times. V usage is TRBV11-2 and J usage is TRBJ2-4; 8 bases align to TRBD1. Germline loops: CDR1 SGHAT, CDR2 FQNNGV. J lost 7 bases, V lost 5 bases, and 7 bases had no gene match. CDR3 size: 14 residues. The CDR3 region has the DNA TGTGCCAGCAGCCCGACAACAGGGGGTAACATTCAGTACTTC. This codes for CASSPTTGGNIQYF.

V usage is TRBV7-8 and J usage is TRBJ2-1; 13 bases match TRBD2. There are 18 residues in the CDR3. Germline loops: CDR1 SGHVS, CDR2 FQNEAQ. V shed 5 bases, J shed 7 bases, and the junction held 14 bases outside the gene matches. CDR3 nucleotides: TGTGCCAGCAGCGAAGGACTAGCGGGAGCAATATCACCAAATGAGCAGTTCTTC. Translation: CASSEGLAGAISPNEQFF.